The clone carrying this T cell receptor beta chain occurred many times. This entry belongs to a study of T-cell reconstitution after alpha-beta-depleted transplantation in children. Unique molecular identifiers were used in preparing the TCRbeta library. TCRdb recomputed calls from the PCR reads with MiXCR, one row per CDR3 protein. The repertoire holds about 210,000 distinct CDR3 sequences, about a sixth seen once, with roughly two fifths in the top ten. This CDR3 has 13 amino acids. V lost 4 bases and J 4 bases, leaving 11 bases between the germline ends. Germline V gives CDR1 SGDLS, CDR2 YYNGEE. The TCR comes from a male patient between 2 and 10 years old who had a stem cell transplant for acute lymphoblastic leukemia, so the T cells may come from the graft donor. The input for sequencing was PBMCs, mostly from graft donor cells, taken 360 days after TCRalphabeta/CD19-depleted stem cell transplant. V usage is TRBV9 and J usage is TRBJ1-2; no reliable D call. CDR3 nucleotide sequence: TGTGCCAGCAGCACCCGGGAGTTCTATGGCTACACCTTC. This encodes CASSTREFYGYTF.